One sample yielded the 10 T cell receptor beta chains listed below, sequenced in a study of T cells in Graves' hyperthyroidism and ophthalmopathy. Regions amplified from RNA transcripts were the TCR beta CDR3 regions. RT-PCR in the first round (using the HTBI primer set) targeted the TCR CDR3. TCRdb called the multiplex PCR reads again in MiXCR, with one record for every CDR3 protein. The sample holds about 400,000 distinct CDR3 sequences, about 14% seen once. The specimen was blood. Every receptor here comes from a man aged 45-65 years with Graves' ophthalmopathy.

In its sample, this clonotype was seen many times. This chain connects TRBV5-1 to TRBJ2-7, with 13 bases that match TRBD2. Germline CDR1 is SGHRS and CDR2 is YFSETQ. This CDR3 spans 17 amino acids. J lost 3 bases, V lost 0 bases, and 6 bases had no gene match. Here the CDR3 reads CASSLEGLAGLLYEQYF. As DNA, the CDR3 is TGCGCCAGCAGCTTGGAGGGACTAGCGGGACTACTCTACGAGCAGTACTTC.

This clonotype was recorded many times. The V and J genes are TRBV19 and TRBJ2-4, with 9 bases aligning to TRBD1. Germline trimming cut 5 bases from V and 1 base from J; bases unmatched to any gene: 6. Germline CDR1 is LNHDA and CDR2 is SQIVND (reference sequence). CDR3 length: 16 residues. The CDR3 loop is CASSVGQGWAKNIQYF. DNA of the CDR3: TGTGCCAGTAGTGTCGGACAGGGGTGGGCCAAAAACATTCAGTACTTC.

The sample holds many counts of this clonotype. The V and J genes are TRBV3-1 and TRBJ2-2, with TRBD2 as a possible D gene (5 bases). CDR1 and CDR2 (germline): LGHDT, YNNKEL (reference sequence). V was clipped by 4 bases and J by 6 bases, with 21 bases between them. The CDR3 spans 17 residues. The CDR3 region has the DNA TGTGCCAGCAGCCGCCGGGATGCCTTGGTGGTATCCGGGGAGCTGTTTTTT. Protein sequence: CASSRRDALVVSGELFF.

In this sample, this clonotype turned up many times. The rearrangement links TRBV6-5 to TRBJ1-4; D not certain. The germline gives CDR1 MNHEY, CDR2 SVGAGI. V was clipped by 0 bases and J by 6 bases, with 11 bases between them. The CDR3 has 15 residues. The CDR3 DNA sequence: TGTGCCAGCAGTTACTCAGGACGTTTGGATGAAAAACTGTTTTTT. The encoded protein is CASSYSGRLDEKLFF.

With regard to this clonotype: This may be a read error: a much more frequent sequence differs by one nucleotide. The chain has TRBV11-3 and TRBJ2-3; D is perhaps TRBD2 (5 bases). The CDR3 has 16 residues. The V gene's germline CDR1 is SGHNT and CDR2 YENEEA. Trimming cost V 5 bases and J 1 base, with 16 bases left between them. The CDR3 sequence is CASSPKRAGGTDTQYF. CDR3 DNA sequence: TGTGCCAGCAGCCCGAAGAGGGCTGGGGGCACAGATACGCAGTATTTT.

This clonotype occurred many times. This chain joins TRBV28 and TRBJ2-3; D is undetermined. The CDR3 consists of 13 residues. Trimming cost V 8 bases and J 6 bases, with 15 bases left between them. Germline CDR1 and CDR2: MDHEN and SYDVKM. The CDR3 region has the DNA TGTGCCAGCTGGCTAGAGGTGGGGGATACGCAGTATTTT. It is translated as CASWLEVGDTQYF.

The V call is TRBV19, the J call TRBJ1-5, with TRBD1 identical over 10 bases. Germline CDR1 and CDR2: LNHDA and SQIVND (reference sequence). V lost 7 bases, J lost 1 base, and 7 bases stayed unmatched. The CDR3 is made up of 16 amino acids. DNA of the CDR3: TGTGCCAGTACTGCCGGGACAGGGGTCAGCAATCAGCCCCAGCATTTT. This codes for CASTAGTGVSNQPQHF.

The rearrangement uses TRBV2 and TRBJ2-3; 14 nucleotides match TRBD2. V dropped 4 bases and J dropped 4; count of bases not matched to a gene: 4. The CDR3 has 16 amino acids. The germline gives CDR1 SNHLY, CDR2 FYNNEI. CDR3 sequence (DNA): TGTGCCAGCAGTGCTGGGACTAGCGGGAGTGCAGATACGCAGTATTTT. It translates to CASSAGTSGSADTQYF. The full variable domain, rest sourced from reference TRBV2 and TRBJ2-3, is EPEVTQTPSHQVTQMGQEVILRCVPISNHLYFYWYRQILGQKVEFLVSFYNNEISEKSEIFDDQFSVERPDGSNFTLKIRSTKLEDSAMYFCASSAGTSGSADTQYFGPGTRLTVL.

This sequence joins TRBV12-3 or TRBV12-4 and TRBJ2-2; 8 nucleotides align to TRBD2. V shed 2 bases, J shed 5 bases, and the junction held 4 bases outside the gene matches. This CDR3 has 15 amino acids. The CDR3 here is CASSLKAGATGELFF. In nucleotides, the CDR3 is TGTGCCAGCAGTTTAAAAGCGGGAGCAACCGGGGAGCTGTTTTTT.

V and J are TRBV28 and TRBJ1-1; no clear D. The length of the CDR3 is 16 residues. The germline V gene encodes CDR1 MDHEN and CDR2 SYDVKM. Between the trimmed V and J ends, which lost 3 bases and 3 bases, there was a span of 17 bases. CDR3 sequence reads: CASSFVTGNMDTEAFF. The CDR3 nucleotides are TGTGCCAGCAGTTTCGTGACCGGGAATATGGACACTGAAGCTTTCTTT.